This T cell receptor beta chain was obtained from a study of beta chain features in type 1 diabetes. As for the study in general: Healthy donors and patients showed comparable age, gender and cell yields. The study, taken as a whole, reports: VDJ junctions from patients with type 1 diabetes contained fewer insertions and more deletions. A definitive answer on HLA type influencing TCRB rearrangement was not reached here.

The investigators reverse transcribed all of the isolated RNA, so they sequenced expressed TCRB transcripts. TCRdb's table, derived via immunoSEQ multiplex PCR, lists solely in-frame clones and lacks some. The table lists about 150,000 clones, 7% to 10% of them singletons, with 2.3% in the top ten. Trimming removed 0 bases at V and 5 bases at J, with 13 bases between. Germline lookup yields CDR1 MGHRA and CDR2 YSYEKL. The CDR3 is made up of 15 amino acids. Roughly 100 mL of blood, on average, came from one heparinised draw per donor. As for this clone: Its antigen is as yet unknown.

Sequenced material: central memory CD4+ T cells from blood. The sequence came from a woman in her late teens or twenties in good health. The chain has TRBV4-1 and TRBJ1-2; no clear D gene. CDR3 region: CASSQDGSPRYGYTF. The CDR3 region has the DNA TGCGCCAGCAGCCAAGATGGGAGCCCGCGTTATGGCTACACCTTC.